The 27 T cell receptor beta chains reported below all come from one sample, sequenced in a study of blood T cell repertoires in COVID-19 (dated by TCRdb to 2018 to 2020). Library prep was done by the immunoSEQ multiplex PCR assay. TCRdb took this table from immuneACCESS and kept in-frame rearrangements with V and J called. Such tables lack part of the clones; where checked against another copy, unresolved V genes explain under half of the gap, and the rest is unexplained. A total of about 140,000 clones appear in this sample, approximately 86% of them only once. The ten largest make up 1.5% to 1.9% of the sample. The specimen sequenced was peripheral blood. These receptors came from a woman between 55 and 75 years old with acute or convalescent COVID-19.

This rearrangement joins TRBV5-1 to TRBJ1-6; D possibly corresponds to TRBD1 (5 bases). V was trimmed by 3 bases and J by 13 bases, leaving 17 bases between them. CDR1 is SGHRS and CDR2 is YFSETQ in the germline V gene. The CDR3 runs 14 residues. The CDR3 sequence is CASSSDISEGPLHF. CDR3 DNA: TGCGCCAGCAGCTCGGACATCTCGGAGGGCCCCCTCCACTTT.

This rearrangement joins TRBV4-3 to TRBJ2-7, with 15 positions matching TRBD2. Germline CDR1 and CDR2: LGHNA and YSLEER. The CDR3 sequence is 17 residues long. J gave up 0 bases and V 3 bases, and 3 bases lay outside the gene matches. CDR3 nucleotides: TGCGCCAGCAGCCATGGGACTAGCGGGGGGTTCTCCTACGAGCAGTACTTC. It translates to CASSHGTSGGFSYEQYF.

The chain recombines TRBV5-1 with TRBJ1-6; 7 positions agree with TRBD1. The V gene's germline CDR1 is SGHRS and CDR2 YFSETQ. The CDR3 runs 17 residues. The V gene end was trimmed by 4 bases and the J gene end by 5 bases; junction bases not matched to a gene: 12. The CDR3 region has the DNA TGCGCCAGCAGCCTCGGGACCGGGACAGTTAATAATTCACCCCTCCACTTT. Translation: CASSLGTGTVNNSPLHF.

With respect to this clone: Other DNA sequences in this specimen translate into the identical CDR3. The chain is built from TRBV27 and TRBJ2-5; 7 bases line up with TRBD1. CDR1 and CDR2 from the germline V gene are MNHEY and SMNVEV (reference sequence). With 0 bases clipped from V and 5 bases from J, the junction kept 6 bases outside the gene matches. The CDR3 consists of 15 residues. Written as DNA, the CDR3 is TGTGCCAGCAGTTTATCTCGACAGGGCGGGGAGACCCAGTACTTC. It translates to CASSLSRQGGETQYF.

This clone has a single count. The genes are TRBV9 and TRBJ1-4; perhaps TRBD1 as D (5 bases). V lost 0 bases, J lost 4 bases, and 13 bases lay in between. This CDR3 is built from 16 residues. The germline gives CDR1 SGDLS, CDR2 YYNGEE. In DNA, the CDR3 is TGTGCCAGCAGCGTAGGATTCTCCGGGGGTAATGAAAAACTGTTTTTT. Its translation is CASSVGFSGGNEKLFF.

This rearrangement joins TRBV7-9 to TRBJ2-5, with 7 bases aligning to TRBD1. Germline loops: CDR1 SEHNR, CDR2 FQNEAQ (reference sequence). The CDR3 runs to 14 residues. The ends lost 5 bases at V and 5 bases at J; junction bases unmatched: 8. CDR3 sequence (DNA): TGTGCCAGCAGCCTACTCCAGGGGGTTGAGACCCAGTACTTC. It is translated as CASSLLQGVETQYF.

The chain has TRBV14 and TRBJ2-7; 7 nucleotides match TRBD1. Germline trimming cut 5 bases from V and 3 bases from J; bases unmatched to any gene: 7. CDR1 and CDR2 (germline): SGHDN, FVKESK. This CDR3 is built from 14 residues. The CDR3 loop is CASSIAAGGYEQYF. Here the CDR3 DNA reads TGTGCCAGCAGCATCGCGGCAGGGGGCTACGAGCAGTACTTC. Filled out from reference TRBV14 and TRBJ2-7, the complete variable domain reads EAGVTQFPSHSVIEKGQTVTLRCDPISGHDNLYWYRRVMGKEIKFLLHFVKESKQDESGMPNNRFLAERTGGTYSTLKVQPAELEDSGVYFCASSIAAGGYEQYFGPGTRLTVT.

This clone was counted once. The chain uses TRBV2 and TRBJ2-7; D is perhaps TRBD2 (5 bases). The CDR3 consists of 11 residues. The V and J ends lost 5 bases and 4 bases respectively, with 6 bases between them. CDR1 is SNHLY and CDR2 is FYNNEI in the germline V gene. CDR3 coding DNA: TGTGCCAGCAGTCCGGGATACGAGCAGTACTTC. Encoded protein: CASSPGYEQYF. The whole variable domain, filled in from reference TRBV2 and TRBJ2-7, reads EPEVTQTPSHQVTQMGQEVILRCVPISNHLYFYWYRQILGQKVEFLVSFYNNEISEKSEIFDDQFSVERPDGSNFTLKIRSTKLEDSAMYFCASSPGYEQYFGPGTRLTVT.

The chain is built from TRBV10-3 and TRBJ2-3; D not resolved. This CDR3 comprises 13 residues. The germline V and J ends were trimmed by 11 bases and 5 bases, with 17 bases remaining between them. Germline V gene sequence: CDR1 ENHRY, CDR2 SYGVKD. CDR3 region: CALRGDLVDTQYF. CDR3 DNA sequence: TGTGCCTTAAGAGGCGATCTTGTAGATACGCAGTATTTT.

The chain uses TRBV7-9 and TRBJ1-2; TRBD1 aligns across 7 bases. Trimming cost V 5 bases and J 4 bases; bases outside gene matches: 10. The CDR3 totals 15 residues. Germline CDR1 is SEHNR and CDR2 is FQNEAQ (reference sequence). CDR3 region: CASSISGTAVYGYTF. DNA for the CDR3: TGTGCCAGCAGCATCTCCGGGACAGCGGTCTATGGCTACACCTTC.

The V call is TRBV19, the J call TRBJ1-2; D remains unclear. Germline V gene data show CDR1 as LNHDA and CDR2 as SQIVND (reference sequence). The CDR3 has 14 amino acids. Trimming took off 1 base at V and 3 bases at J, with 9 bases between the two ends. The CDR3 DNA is TGTGCCAGTAGTATAGCAGGTTTCGACTATGGCTACACCTTC. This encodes CASSIAGFDYGYTF.

CDR3 in DNA: TGTGCCAGCAGCCCCCTCGACAGCTTCGGGGGCACTGAAGCTTTCTTT. Protein: CASSPLDSFGGTEAFF. This chain joins TRBV7-9 and TRBJ1-1; tentatively, D is TRBD1 (5 bases). CDR1 is SEHNR and CDR2 is FQNEAQ in the germline V gene (reference sequence). Trimming took off 5 bases at V and 4 bases at J, with 20 bases between the two ends. The CDR3 loop spans 16 amino acids.

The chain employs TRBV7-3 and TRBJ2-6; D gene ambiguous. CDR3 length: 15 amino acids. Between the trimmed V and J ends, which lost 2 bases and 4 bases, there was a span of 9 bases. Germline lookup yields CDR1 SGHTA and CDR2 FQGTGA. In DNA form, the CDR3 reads TGTGCCAGCAGCTTAGGCGGTACAGGGGCCAACGTCCTGACTTTC. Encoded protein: CASSLGGTGANVLTF.

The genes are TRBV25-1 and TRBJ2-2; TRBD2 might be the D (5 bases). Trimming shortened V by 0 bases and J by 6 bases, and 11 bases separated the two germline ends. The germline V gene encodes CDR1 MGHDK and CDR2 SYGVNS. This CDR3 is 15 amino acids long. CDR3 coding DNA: TGTGCCAGCAGTGAATACGTTGAGGGTCCCGGGGAGCTGTTTTTT. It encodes CASSEYVEGPGELFF.

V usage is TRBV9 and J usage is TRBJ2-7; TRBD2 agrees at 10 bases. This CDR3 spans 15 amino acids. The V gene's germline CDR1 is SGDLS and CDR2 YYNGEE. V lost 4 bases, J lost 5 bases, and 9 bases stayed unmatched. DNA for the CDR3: TGTGCCAGCAGCTTAACAGCGGGGGGGCGTGACGAGCAGTACTTC. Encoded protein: CASSLTAGGRDEQYF.

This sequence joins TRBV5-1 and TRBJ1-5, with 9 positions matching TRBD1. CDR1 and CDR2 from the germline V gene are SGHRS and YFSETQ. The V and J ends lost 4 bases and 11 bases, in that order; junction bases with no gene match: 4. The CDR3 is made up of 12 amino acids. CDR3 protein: CASSPDRGTQHF. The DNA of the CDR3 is TGCGCCAGCAGCCCGGACAGGGGAACCCAGCATTTT.

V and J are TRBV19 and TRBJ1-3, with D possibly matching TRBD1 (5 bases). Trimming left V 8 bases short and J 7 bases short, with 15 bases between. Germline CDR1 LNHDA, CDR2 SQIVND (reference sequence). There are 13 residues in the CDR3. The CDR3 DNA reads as TGTGCCAGTCGAAGGGGCGTCATCAACACCATATATTTT. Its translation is CASRRGVINTIYF.

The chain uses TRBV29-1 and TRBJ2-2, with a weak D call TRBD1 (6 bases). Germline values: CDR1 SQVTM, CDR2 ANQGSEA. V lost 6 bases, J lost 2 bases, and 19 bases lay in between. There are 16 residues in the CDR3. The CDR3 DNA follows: TGCAGCGTCATAGAAGACAGGTTTTCAAACACCGGGGAGCTGTTTTTT. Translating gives CSVIEDRFSNTGELFF.

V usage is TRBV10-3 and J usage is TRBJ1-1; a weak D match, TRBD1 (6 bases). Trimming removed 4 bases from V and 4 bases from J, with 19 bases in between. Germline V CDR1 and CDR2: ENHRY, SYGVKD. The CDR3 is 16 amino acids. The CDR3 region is CAISVSVTGSRTEAFF. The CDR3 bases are TGTGCCATCAGTGTTTCGGTAACAGGGAGTCGCACTGAAGCTTTCTTT.

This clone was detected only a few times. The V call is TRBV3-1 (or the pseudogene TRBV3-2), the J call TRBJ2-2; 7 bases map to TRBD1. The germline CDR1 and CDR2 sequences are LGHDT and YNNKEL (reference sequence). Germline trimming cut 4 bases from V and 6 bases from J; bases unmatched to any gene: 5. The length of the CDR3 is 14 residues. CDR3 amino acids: CASSPQTGPGELFF. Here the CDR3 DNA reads TGTGCCAGCAGCCCCCAGACAGGGCCCGGGGAGCTGTTTTTT.

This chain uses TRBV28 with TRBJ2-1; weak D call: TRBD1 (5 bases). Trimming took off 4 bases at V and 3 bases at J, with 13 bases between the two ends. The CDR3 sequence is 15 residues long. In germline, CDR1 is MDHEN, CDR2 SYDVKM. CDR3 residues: CASSSRQTNYNEQFF. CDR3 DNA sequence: TGTGCCAGCAGTTCCCGACAGACCAACTACAATGAGCAGTTCTTC.

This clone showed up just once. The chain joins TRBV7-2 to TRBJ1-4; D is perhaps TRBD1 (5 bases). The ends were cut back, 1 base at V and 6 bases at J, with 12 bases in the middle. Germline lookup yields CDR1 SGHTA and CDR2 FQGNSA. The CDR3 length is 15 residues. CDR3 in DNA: TGTGCCAGCAGCTTAGGCCAGGGAGGGTATGAAAAACTGTTTTTT. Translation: CASSLGQGGYEKLFF.

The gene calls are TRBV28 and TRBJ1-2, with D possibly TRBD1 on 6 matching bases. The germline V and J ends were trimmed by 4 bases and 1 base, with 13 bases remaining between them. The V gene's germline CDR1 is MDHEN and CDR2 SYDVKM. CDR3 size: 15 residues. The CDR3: CASSSPGQFNYGYTF. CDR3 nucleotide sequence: TGTGCCAGCAGTTCCCCAGGACAGTTTAACTATGGCTACACCTTC.

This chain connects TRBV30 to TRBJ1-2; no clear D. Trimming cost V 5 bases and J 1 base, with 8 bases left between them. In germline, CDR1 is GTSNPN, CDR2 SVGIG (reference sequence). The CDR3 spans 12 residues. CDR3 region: CAWQHLNYGYTF. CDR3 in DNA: TGTGCCTGGCAACACCTTAACTATGGCTACACCTTC.

The CDR3 reads CASTSTSGQNNQPQHF. CDR3 in DNA: TGTGCCAGTACCTCCACATCCGGACAGAACAATCAGCCCCAGCATTTT. The rearrangement uses TRBV19 and TRBJ1-5; tentative D call: TRBD1 (6 bases). V was trimmed by 7 bases and J by 3 bases, leaving 19 bases between them. The CDR3 sequence is 16 residues long. CDR1 is LNHDA, CDR2 SQIVND, per germline (reference sequence).

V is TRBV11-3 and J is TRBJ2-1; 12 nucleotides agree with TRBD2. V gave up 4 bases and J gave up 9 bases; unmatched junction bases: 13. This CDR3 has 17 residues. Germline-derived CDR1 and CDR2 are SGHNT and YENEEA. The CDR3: CASSSLTSGGPRGEQFF. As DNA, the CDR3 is TGTGCCAGCAGCTCCCTGACTAGCGGGGGCCCCAGGGGTGAGCAGTTCTTC.

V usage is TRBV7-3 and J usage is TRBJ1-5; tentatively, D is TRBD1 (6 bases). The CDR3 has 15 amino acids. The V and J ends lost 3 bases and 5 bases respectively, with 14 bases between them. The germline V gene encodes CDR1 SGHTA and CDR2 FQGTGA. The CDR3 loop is CASSFARGVHQPQHF. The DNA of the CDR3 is TGTGCCAGCAGCTTCGCCAGGGGAGTCCATCAGCCCCAGCATTTT.